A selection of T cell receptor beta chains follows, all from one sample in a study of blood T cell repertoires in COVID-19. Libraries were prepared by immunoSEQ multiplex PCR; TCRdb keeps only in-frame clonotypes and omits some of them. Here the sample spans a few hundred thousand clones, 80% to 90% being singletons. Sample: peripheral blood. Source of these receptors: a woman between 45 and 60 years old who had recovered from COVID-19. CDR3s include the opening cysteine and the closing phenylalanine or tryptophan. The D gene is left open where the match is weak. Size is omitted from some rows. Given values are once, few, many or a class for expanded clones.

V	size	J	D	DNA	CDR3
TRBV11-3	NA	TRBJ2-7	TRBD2	TGTGCCAGCAGTCCTAGCGGGGGAGCTTACGGGGAGCAGTACTTC	CASSPSGGAYGEQYF
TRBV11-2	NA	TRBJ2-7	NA	TGTGCCAGCAGCCGTACGACGGGCTACGAGCAGTACTTC	CASSRTTGYEQYF
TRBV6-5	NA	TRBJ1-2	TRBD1	TGTGCCAGCAGTTATACCCCCAGGGGGCTCTATGGCTACACCTTC	CASSYTPRGLYGYTF
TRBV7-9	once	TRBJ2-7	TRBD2	TGTGCCAGCAGCCAGGATAGCGGGGAAAGGTCCTACGAGCAGTACTTC	CASSQDSGERSYEQYF
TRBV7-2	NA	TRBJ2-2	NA	TGTGCCAGCAGCTTAGACGGGGGTCCAGGAACCGGGGAGCTGTTTTTT	CASSLDGGPGTGELFF
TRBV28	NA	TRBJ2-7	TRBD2	TGTGCCAGCAGTCCAATTAGCGGGAGCTTAAATAACGAGCAGTACTTC	CASSPISGSLNNEQYF
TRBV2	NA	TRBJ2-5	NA	TGTGCCAGCAGTGAGGGCAGGGGGGACCAAGAGACCCAGTACTTC	CASSEGRGDQETQYF
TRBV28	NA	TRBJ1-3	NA	TGTGCCAGCAGTTTAGACAGCAGAAACACCATATATTTT	CASSLDSRNTIYF
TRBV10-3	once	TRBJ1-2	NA	TGTGCCATCAGTGGATGGGCTTCCGGCTACACCTTC	CAISGWASGYTF
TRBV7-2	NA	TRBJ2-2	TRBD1	TGTGCCAGCAGCCTCACAGGGGGCGGGGGCGGGGAGCTGTTTTTT	CASSLTGGGGGELFF
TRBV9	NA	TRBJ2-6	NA	TGTGCCAGCAGCGTAGCTTCTGGGGCCAACGTCCTGACTTTC	CASSVASGANVLTF
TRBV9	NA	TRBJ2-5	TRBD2	TGTGCCAGCAGCCCCCAACGGACTAGCGGGGGAGAGACCCAGTACTTC	CASSPQRTSGGETQYF
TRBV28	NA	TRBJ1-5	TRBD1	TGTGCCAGCAGCACGATCAACAGGGGTTTGGGCAATCAGCCCCAGCATTTT	CASSTINRGLGNQPQHF
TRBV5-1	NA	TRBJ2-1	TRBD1	TGCGCCAGCAGCCAAGGACAGGGGCAGTTCTTC	CASSQGQGQFF
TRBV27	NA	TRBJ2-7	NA	TGTGCCAGCAGCCCGGATGGACTGATTTGGCGGGGCCTCAGGTCCTACGAGCAGTACTTC	CASSPDGLIWRGLRSYEQYF
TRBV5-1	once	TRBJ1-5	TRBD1	TGCGCCAGCTCTACAGGGGGGATCAATCAGCCCCAGCATTTT	CASSTGGINQPQHF
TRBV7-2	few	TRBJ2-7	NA	TGTGCCAGCAGCCTCAGGGACGAGCAGTACTTC	CASSLRDEQYF
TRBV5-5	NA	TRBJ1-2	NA	TGTGCCAGCAGCCCGGGGGAAGGGTCCTATGGCTACACCTTC	CASSPGEGSYGYTF
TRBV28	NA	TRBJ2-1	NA	TGTGCCAGCAGTTTATGGGCTCGGGGGAATGAGCAGTTCTTC	CASSLWARGNEQFF
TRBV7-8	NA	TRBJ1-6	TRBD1	TGTGCCAGCAACTTATATACAGGGGACTATAATTCACCCCTCCACTTT	CASNLYTGDYNSPLHF
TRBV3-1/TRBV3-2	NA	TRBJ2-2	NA	TGTGCCAGCAGCCCGGGATGGGCCGGGGAGCTGTTTTTT	CASSPGWAGELFF
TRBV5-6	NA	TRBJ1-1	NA	TGTGCCAGCAGCTTATTACAGGGAATGGTGCCTGAAGCTTTCTTT	CASSLLQGMVPEAFF
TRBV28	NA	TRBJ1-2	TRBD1	TGTGCCACCCGGACACCCCGACAGGGTAGAAACTATGGCTACACCTTC	CATRTPRQGRNYGYTF
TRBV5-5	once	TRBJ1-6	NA	TGTGCCAGCGGACCCGAGAGGGATTCACCCCTCCACTTT	CASGPERDSPLHF
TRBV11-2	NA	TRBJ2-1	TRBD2	TGTGCCAGCAGCTTAGTTAGACTAGCGGTATACAATGAGCAGTTCTTC	CASSLVRLAVYNEQFF
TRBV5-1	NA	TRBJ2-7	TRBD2	TGCGCCAGCAGCTTGGCCAACGCGGGGGGCCCCGTATCCTACGAGCAGTACTTC	CASSLANAGGPVSYEQYF
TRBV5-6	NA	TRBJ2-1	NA	TGTGCCAGCAGCTTGTTCTCCGACAATGAGCAGTTCTTC	CASSLFSDNEQFF
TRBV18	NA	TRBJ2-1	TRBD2	TGTGCCAGCTCACCATCAGCGGGGTTATACAATGAGCAGTTCTTC	CASSPSAGLYNEQFF
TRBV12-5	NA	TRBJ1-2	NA	TGTGCTAGTGGTTTGACCCTGGGAGGGATGCTGGGCTACACCTTC	CASGLTLGGMLGYTF
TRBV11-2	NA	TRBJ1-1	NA	TGTGCCAGCAGCCCCCGTCAGGCTGAAGCTTTCTTT	CASSPRQAEAFF
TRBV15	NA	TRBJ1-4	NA	TGTGCCACCAGTGTGAGAAGAATTGAAAAACTGTTTTTT	CATSVRRIEKLFF
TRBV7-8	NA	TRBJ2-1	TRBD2	TGTGCCAGCAGCCAGTGGCTAGCGGGAGAGGATGAGCAGTTCTTC	CASSQWLAGEDEQFF
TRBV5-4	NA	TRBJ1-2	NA	TGTGCCAGCAGCTTGGTCCCCGGGCGAGGGTATGGCTACACCTTC	CASSLVPGRGYGYTF
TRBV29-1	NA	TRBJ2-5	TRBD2	TGCAGCGTTGAACATCCTCGCGGGGGGGGGAAGACCCAGTACTTC	CSVEHPRGGGKTQYF
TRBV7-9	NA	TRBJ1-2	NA	TGTGCCAGCAGTTTTACCGGGACAAATGGCTACACCTTC	CASSFTGTNGYTF
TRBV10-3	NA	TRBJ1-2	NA	TGTGCCATCAGTGAGGGGCAGGGTGGTGGCTACACCTTC	CAISEGQGGGYTF
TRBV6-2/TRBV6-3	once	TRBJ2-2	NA	TGTGCCAGCAGTTACTCCGGGACACGGGCGGTCACCGGGGAGCTGTTTTTT	CASSYSGTRAVTGELFF
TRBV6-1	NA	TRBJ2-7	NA	TGTGCCAGCAGTGAAAGCATTTACGAGCAGTACTTC	CASSESIYEQYF
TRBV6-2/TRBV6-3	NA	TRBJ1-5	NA	TGTGCCAGCAGTTACTCGAGAGGGGGTAGCAATCAGCCCCAGCATTTT	CASSYSRGGSNQPQHF
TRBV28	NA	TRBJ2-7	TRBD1	TGTGCCAGCAGTTTACGGGGACAGTTATACGAGCAGTACTTC	CASSLRGQLYEQYF
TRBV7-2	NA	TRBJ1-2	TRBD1	TGTGCCAGCAGCCAATGGACAGGGACGGACACCTTC	CASSQWTGTDTF
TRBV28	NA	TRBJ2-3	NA	TGTGCCAGCAGTCCCCTCGGTCCAGATACGCAGTATTTT	CASSPLGPDTQYF
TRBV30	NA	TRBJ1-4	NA	TGTGCCTGGAATTGGCAGAGGGGGAATGAAAAACTGTTTTTT	CAWNWQRGNEKLFF
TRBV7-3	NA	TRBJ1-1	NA	TGTGCCAGCAGCTTAATTTGGCAGGAGAACACTGAAGCTTTCTTT	CASSLIWQENTEAFF
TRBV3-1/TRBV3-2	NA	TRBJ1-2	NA	TGTGCCAGCAGCCAAGGTAAAGGGAGGCGCTACACCTTC	CASSQGKGRRYTF
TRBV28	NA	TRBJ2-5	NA	TGTGCCAGCAGAGGAGGCCTAGAAAAGACCCAGTACTTC	CASRGGLEKTQYF
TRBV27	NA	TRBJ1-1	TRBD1	TGTGCCAGCAGTCCACTGACAGGGGGCAGCTCTGAAGCTTTCTTT	CASSPLTGGSSEAFF
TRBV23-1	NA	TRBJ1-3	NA	TGCGCCAGCAGTCAATCGCATAAGGACAGTTCCTCTGGAAACACCATATATTTT	CASSQSHKDSSSGNTIYF
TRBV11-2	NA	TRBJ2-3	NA	TGTGCCAGCACGCCCCCGGGAGTGACAGATACGCAGTATTTT	CASTPPGVTDTQYF
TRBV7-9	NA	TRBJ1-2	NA	TGTGCCAGCAGCCAGGGGATAGACAGCGCTTATGGCTACACCTTC	CASSQGIDSAYGYTF
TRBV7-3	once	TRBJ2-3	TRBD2	TGTGCCAGCGGACGGGAGGGGGGGCCAGATACGCAGTATTTT	CASGREGGPDTQYF
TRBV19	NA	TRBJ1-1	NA	TGTGCCAGTAGTATGGCGGATAACACTGAAGCTTTCTTT	CASSMADNTEAFF
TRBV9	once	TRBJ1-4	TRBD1	TGTGCCAGCAGCGAGGGACAGGGGGCGCCTCCTAATGAAAAACTGTTTTTT	CASSEGQGAPPNEKLFF
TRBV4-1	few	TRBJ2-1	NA	TGCGCCAGCAGCCAACCCGAGAGAGTGCCTGCGGGCAATGAGCAGTTCTTC	CASSQPERVPAGNEQFF
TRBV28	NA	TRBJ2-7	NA	TGTGCCACCTCACCGGTAGGGAGCAGCTACGAGCAGTACTTC	CATSPVGSSYEQYF
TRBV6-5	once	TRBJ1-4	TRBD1	TGTGCCAGCACCGCAGGACAGGGCTATGAAAAACTGTTTTTT	CASTAGQGYEKLFF
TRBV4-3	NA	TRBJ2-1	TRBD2	TGCGCCAGCAGCCAAGATCGAGGACTAGCGGGGGGCCCCTCCGATGAGCAGTTCTTC	CASSQDRGLAGGPSDEQFF
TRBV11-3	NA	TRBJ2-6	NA	TGTGCCAGCAGCTTGGGGAGTTCCGGGGCCAACGTCCTGACTTTC	CASSLGSSGANVLTF
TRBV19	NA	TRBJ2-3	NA	TGTGCCAGTAGTCGATCCCCCGGGTCGGGCACAGATACGCAGTATTTT	CASSRSPGSGTDTQYF